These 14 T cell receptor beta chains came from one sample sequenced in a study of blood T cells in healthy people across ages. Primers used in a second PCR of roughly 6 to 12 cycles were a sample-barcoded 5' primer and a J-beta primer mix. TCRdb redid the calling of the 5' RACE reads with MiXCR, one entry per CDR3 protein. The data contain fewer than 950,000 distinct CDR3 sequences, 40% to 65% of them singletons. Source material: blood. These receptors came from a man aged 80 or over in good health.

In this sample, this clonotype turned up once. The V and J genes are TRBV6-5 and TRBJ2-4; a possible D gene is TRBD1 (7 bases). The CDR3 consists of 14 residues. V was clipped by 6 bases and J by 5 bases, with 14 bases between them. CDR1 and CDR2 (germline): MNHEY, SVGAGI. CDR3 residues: CASRQFRGENIQYF. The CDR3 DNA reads TGTGCCAGCAGACAATTCAGGGGGGAAAACATTCAGTACTTC.

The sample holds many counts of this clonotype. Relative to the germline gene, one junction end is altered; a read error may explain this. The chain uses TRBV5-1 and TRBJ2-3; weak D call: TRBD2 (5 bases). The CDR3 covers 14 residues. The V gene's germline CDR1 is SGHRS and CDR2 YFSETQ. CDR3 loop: CASSFGGSTDTQYF. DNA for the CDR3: TGTGCCAGCAGCTTCGGCGGGAGCACAGATACGCAGTATTTT.

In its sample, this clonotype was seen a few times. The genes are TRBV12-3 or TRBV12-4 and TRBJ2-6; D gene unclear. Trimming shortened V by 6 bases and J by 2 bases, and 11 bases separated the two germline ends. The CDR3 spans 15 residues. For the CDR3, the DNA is TGTGCCAGCAGGCAAGGGATCCCTGGGGCCAACGTCCTGACTTTC. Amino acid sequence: CASRQGIPGANVLTF.

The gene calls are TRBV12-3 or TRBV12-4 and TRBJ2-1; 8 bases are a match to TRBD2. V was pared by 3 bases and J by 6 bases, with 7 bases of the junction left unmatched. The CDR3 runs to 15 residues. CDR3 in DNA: TGTGCCAGCAGTTTTTGGCGGGAGGTCTCCAATGAGCAGTTCTTC. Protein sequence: CASSFWREVSNEQFF.

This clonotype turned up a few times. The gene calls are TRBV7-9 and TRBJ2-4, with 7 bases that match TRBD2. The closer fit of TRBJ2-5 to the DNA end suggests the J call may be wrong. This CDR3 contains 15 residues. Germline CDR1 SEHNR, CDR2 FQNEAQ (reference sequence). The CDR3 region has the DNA TGTGCCAGCAGCTTTTGGGGAGGGGTCAAAGAGACCCAGTACTTC. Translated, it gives CASSFWGGVKETQYF.

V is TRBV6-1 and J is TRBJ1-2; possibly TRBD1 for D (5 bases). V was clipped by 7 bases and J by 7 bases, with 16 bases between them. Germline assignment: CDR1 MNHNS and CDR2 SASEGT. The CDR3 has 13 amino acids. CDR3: CASMPGYYCGYTF. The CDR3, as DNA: TGTGCCAGCATGCCAGGGTACTACTGTGGCTACACCTTC.

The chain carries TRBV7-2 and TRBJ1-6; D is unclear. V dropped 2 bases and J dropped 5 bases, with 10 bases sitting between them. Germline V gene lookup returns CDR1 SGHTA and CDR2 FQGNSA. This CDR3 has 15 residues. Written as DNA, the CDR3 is TGTGCCAGCAGCTTATCCAAGAATCATAATTCACCCCTCCACTTT. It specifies CASSLSKNHNSPLHF.

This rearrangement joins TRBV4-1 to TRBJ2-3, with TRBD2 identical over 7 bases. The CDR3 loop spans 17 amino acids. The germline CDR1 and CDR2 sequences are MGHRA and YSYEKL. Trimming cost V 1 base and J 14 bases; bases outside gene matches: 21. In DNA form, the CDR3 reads TGCGCCAGCAGCCAAGTGATTGGGGGAGGGCCACTCGGATACGCGTATTTT. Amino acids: CASSQVIGGGPLGYAYF.

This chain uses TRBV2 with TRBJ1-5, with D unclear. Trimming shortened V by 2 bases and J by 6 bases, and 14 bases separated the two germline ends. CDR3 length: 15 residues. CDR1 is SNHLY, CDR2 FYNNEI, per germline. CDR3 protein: CASSEYRRGFQPQHF. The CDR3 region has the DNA TGTGCCAGCAGTGAATATCGACGGGGATTTCAGCCCCAGCATTTT.

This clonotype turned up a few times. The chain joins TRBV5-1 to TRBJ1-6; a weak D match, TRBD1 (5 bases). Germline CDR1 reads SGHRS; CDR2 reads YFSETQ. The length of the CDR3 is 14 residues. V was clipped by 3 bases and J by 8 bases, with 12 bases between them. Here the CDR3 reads CASSSGAPDSPLHF. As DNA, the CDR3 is TGCGCCAGCAGCTCCGGGGCGCCGGATTCACCCCTCCACTTT.

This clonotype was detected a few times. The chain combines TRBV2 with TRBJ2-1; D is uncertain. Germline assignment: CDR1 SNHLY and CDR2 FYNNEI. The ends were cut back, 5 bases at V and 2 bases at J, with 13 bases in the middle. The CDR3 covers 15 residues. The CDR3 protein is CASSLLPSPYNEQFF. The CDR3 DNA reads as TGTGCCAGCAGTCTCCTACCTAGTCCCTACAATGAGCAGTTCTTC. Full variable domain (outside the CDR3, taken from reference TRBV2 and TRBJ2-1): EPEVTQTPSHQVTQMGQEVILRCVPISNHLYFYWYRQILGQKVEFLVSFYNNEISEKSEIFDDQFSVERPDGSNFTLKIRSTKLEDSAMYFCASSLLPSPYNEQFFGPGTRLTVL.

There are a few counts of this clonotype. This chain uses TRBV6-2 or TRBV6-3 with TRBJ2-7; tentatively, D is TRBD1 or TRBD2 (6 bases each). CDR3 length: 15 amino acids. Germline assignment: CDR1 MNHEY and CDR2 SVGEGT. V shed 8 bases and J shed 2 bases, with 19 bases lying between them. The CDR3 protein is CASSGGHRVPYEQYF. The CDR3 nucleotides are TGTGCCAGCTCCGGGGGTCACAGGGTTCCCTACGAGCAGTACTTC.

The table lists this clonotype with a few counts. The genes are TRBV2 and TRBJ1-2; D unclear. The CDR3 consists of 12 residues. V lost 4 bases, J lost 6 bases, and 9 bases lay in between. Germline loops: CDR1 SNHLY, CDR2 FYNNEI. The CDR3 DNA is TGTGCCAGCAGTGTACTAGGGAATGGCTACACCTTC. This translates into CASSVLGNGYTF.

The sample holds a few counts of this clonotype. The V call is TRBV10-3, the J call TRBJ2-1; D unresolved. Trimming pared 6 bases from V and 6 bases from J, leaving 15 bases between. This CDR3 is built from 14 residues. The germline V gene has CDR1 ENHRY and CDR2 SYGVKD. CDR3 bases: TGTGCCATCAGAGATACTACCCTCCGCAATGAGCAGTTCTTC. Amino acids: CAIRDTTLRNEQFF.